One and the same sample provided the 20 T cell receptor beta chains below, sequenced in a study of blood T cell repertoires in COVID-19. Profiling relied on immunoSEQ multiplex PCR, and the TCRdb table lists in-frame clones only, not all of them. This sample yields about 180,000 clones, of which 85% are seen a single time; 6.2% belongs to the top ten. Input material: PBMCs or T cells enriched from blood (not recorded which). The receptors stem from a man aged 40-49 years who had recovered from COVID-19.

This clone was observed a handful of times. This chain joins TRBV2 and TRBJ2-7, with TRBD2 identical over 13 bases. The CDR3 runs 14 residues. Trimming removed 5 bases from V and 3 bases from J; junction bases left unmatched: 1. In germline, CDR1 is SNHLY, CDR2 FYNNEI. In DNA form, the CDR3 reads TGTGCCAGCAGTCGACTAGCGGGAGGCTACGAGCAGTACTTC. This translates into CASSRLAGGYEQYF. The whole variable domain, filled in from reference TRBV2 and TRBJ2-7, reads EPEVTQTPSHQVTQMGQEVILRCVPISNHLYFYWYRQILGQKVEFLVSFYNNEISEKSEIFDDQFSVERPDGSNFTLKIRSTKLEDSAMYFCASSRLAGGYEQYFGPGTRLTVT.

The J gene is TRBJ1-1, the V gene TRBV12-3 or TRBV12-4; weak D call: TRBD1 (6 bases). The CDR3 has 13 residues. The V gene lost 6 bases and the J gene lost 4 bases, with 12 bases spanning the gap. The CDR3 protein is CASSHRVGTEAFF. In nucleotides, the CDR3 is TGTGCCAGCAGCCACAGGGTAGGCACTGAAGCTTTCTTT.

A note on this clone: The same CDR3 can be traced to other DNA sequences in this sample. The chain is built from TRBV5-1 and TRBJ2-7; 11 nucleotides line up with TRBD2. The CDR3 loop spans 15 amino acids. The germline V gene has CDR1 SGHRS and CDR2 YFSETQ. The ends lost 0 bases at V and 4 bases at J; junction bases unmatched: 3. The CDR3, as DNA: TGCGCCAGCAGCTTGGGAGGGACTAGCGGTTACGAGCAGTACTTC. Translation gives CASSLGGTSGYEQYF.

V gene TRBV6-5 combines with J gene TRBJ1-6; D possibly corresponds to TRBD1 (5 bases). The CDR3 covers 15 residues. The V end was cut by 6 bases, the J end by 6 bases, with 15 bases between. Germline V CDR1 and CDR2: MNHEY, SVGAGI. The CDR3 DNA is TGTGCCAGCAGCCCCTTTGGGGGGACTAATTCACCCCTCCACTTT. This encodes CASSPFGGTNSPLHF.

The V gene is TRBV7-6, the J gene TRBJ2-3; a possible D gene is TRBD1 (6 bases). V was clipped by 2 bases and J by 3 bases, with 18 bases between them. CDR3 length: 17 amino acids. Germline V lookup: CDR1 SGHVS, CDR2 FNYEAQ. The CDR3 sequence is CASSLWPTGISTDTQYF. In DNA form, the CDR3 reads TGTGCCAGCAGCTTATGGCCCACAGGGATCAGTACAGATACGCAGTATTTT.

The sample holds one count of this clone. This chain joins TRBV5-4 and TRBJ1-2; unclear D gene. This CDR3 comprises 12 residues. The V gene lost 4 bases and the J gene lost 8 bases, with 12 bases spanning the gap. Germline-derived CDR1 and CDR2 are SGHNT and YYREEE (reference sequence). The CDR3 bases are TGTGCCAGCAGCCATCAGGTCTACGGCTACACCTTC. Its protein product is CASSHQVYGYTF.

The chain is built from TRBV7-6 and TRBJ2-2; a possible D gene is TRBD1 (6 bases). The germline V gene encodes CDR1 SGHVS and CDR2 FNYEAQ. The CDR3 runs to 15 residues. Trimming removed 1 base from V and 2 bases from J, with 8 bases in between. The CDR3 sequence is CASSLGQANTGELFF. The CDR3 DNA follows: TGTGCCAGCAGCTTAGGACAGGCAAACACCGGGGAGCTGTTTTTT.

This clone appeared a single time. The chain is built from TRBV30 and TRBJ2-5, with 9 bases fitting TRBD2. This CDR3 is built from 14 residues. After removal of 0 bases from V and 4 bases from J, the junction contained 3 bases not matched to a gene. Germline V gene lookup returns CDR1 GTSNPN and CDR2 SVGIG (reference sequence). The CDR3: CAWSVAGGVETQYF. The CDR3 DNA follows: TGTGCCTGGAGTGTAGCGGGGGGAGTAGAGACCCAGTACTTC.

This clone was observed a handful of times. This chain links TRBV15 with TRBJ1-4, with D perhaps TRBD1 (5 bases). This CDR3 is built from 16 residues. Germline CDR1 reads LNHNV; CDR2 reads YYDKDF (reference sequence). Trimming cost V 5 bases and J 1 base, with 14 bases left between them. CDR3 in amino acids: CATSPNQGLTNEKLFF. CDR3 in DNA: TGTGCCACCAGCCCGAATCAGGGTTTAACTAATGAAAAACTGTTTTTT.

This clone was counted a single time. This chain uses TRBV18 with TRBJ1-1, with D unclear. V shed 1 base and J shed 7 bases, with 10 bases lying between them. Germline loops: CDR1 KGHSH, CDR2 LQKENI. The CDR3 sequence is 13 residues long. DNA for the CDR3: TGTGCCAGCTCACCACAAGCTGAAAGTGAAGCTTTCTTT. This encodes CASSPQAESEAFF.

The chain recombines TRBV20-1 with TRBJ1-2; D unclear. The CDR3 has 11 amino acids. The germline V and J ends were trimmed by 4 bases and 8 bases, with 11 bases remaining between them. The germline V gene has CDR1 DFQATT and CDR2 SNEGSKA (reference sequence). The CDR3 DNA is TGCAGTGCTAAAAGTGTGCGGGGCTACACCTTC. Translating it yields CSAKSVRGYTF.

This chain uses TRBV6-4 with TRBJ1-1; D might be TRBD1 (5 bases). Per germline, CDR1 MRHNA and CDR2 SNTAGT. CDR3 length: 15 residues. With 0 bases removed from V and 4 bases from J, the gap between germline ends came to 12 bases. This CDR3 reads CASSDSGAGPTEAFF. CDR3 nucleotides: TGTGCCAGCAGTGACTCTGGGGCCGGGCCCACTGAAGCTTTCTTT.

The chain recombines TRBV5-1 with TRBJ1-2, with a tentative D call TRBD1 (5 bases). Germline CDR1 SGHRS, CDR2 YFSETQ. Trimming stripped 4 bases from V and 6 bases from J, with 10 bases between. CDR3 length equals 12 residues. The CDR3 reads CASSPRGDGYTF. CDR3 DNA: TGCGCCAGCAGCCCTCGGGGGGATGGCTACACCTTC.

The chain joins TRBV6-5 to TRBJ1-4; 10 nucleotides match TRBD1. CDR3 length equals 14 residues. V dropped 2 bases and J dropped 8; count of bases not matched to a gene: 2. CDR1 is MNHEY, CDR2 SVGAGI, per germline. The CDR3 DNA is TGTGCCAGCAGTTACGGGACAGGGGAAGAAAAACTGTTTTTT. Translation gives CASSYGTGEEKLFF.

Only one count was recorded for this clone. The rearrangement joins TRBV6-5 to TRBJ1-6; 7 bases line up with TRBD1. Losses at the gene ends were 10 bases for V and 8 bases for J; bases not matched to a gene: 8. CDR3 length: 13 amino acids. Germline CDR1 and CDR2: MNHEY and SVGAGI. Written as DNA, the CDR3 is TGTGCCATAGGGACAGAAGTTTATTCACCCCTCCACTTT. Translating gives CAIGTEVYSPLHF.

The J gene is TRBJ1-6, the V gene TRBV7-6; D possibly corresponds to TRBD1 (6 bases). V was clipped by 1 base and J by 7 bases, with 14 bases between them. The CDR3 contains 16 residues. Germline CDR1 and CDR2: SGHVS and FNYEAQ. The CDR3 nucleotides are TGTGCCAGCAGCTTAGGACACCGACAGGCGAATTCACCCCTCCACTTT. Its protein is CASSLGHRQANSPLHF.

The V gene is TRBV27, the J gene TRBJ2-7; D remains unclear. V shed 8 bases and J shed 3 bases, with 14 bases lying between them. The CDR3 has 13 amino acids. The germline V gene has CDR1 MNHEY and CDR2 SMNVEV (reference sequence). This CDR3 reads CASGSGRGYEQYF. As DNA, the CDR3 is TGTGCCAGCGGATCGGGTCGTGGCTACGAGCAGTACTTC.

The DNA for the CDR3 is TGTGCCAGCAGCCCGGGACAGGGGGAGAACTATGGCTACACCTTC. This translates into CASSPGQGENYGYTF. This chain uses TRBV11-2 with TRBJ1-2; 11 bases match TRBD1. CDR1 is SGHAT and CDR2 is FQNNGV in the germline V gene. CDR3 length equals 15 residues. The trim removed 5 bases at V and 2 bases at J, leaving 4 bases unmatched. The whole variable domain, remainder taken from reference TRBV11-2 and TRBJ1-2, is EAGVAQSPRYKIIEKRQSVAFWCNPISGHATLYWYQQILGQGPKLLIQFQNNGVVDDSQLPKDRFSAERLKGVDSTLKIQPAKLEDSAVYLCASSPGQGENYGYTFGSGTRLTVV.

The table lists this clone with a few counts. For the CDR3, the DNA is TGTGCCAGCAGCCCGCGACTAGCGGGACTGTATGAGCAGTTCTTC. Its protein is CASSPRLAGLYEQFF. V usage is TRBV9 and J usage is TRBJ2-1, with 11 bases fitting TRBD2. The CDR3 is 15 residues long. Germline lookup yields CDR1 SGDLS and CDR2 YYNGEE. J gave up 8 bases and V 4 bases, and 8 bases lay outside the gene matches.

J is TRBJ1-1 and V is TRBV11-3; D is perhaps TRBD1 (6 bases). The CDR3 length is 17 residues. Germline lookup yields CDR1 SGHNT and CDR2 YENEEA. Trimming pared 5 bases from V and 0 bases from J, leaving 19 bases between. DNA for the CDR3: TGTGCCAGCAGCGCCGGGACATCTCTGGGGGTGAACACTGAAGCTTTCTTT. This encodes CASSAGTSLGVNTEAFF.